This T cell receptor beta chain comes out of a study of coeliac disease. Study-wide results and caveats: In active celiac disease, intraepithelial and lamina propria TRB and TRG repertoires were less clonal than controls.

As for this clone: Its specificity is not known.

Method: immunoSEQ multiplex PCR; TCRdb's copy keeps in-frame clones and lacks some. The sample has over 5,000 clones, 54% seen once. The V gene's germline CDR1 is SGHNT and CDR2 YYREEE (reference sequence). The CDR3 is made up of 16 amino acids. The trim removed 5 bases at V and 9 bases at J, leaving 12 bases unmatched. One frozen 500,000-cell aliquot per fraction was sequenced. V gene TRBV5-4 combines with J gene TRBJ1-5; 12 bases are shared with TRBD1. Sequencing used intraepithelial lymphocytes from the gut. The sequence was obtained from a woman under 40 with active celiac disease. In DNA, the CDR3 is TGTGCCAGCAGACTCTCCCGGGACAGGGGGCGTGTGCCCCAGCATTTT. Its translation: CASRLSRDRGRVPQHF.